This TCR beta chain comes out of a study of CD8+ T cells in alopecia areata (dated by TCRdb to 2016 to 2019). With regard to the full study: The study used high-throughput TCRbeta sequencing to examine T cell clonal expansion in alopecia areata, in both the C3H/HeJ mouse model and human patients. Scalp clonality was compared across normal scalp (n=4), patchy alopecia areata scalp (n=8), and alopecia totalis/universalis scalp (n=8). The RNA source kit depended on sample type: the PAXgene miRNA kit for fixed scalp, the miRNeasy kit for PBMCs, and the RNeasy kit for mouse skin. TCRbeta CDR3 regions were amplified by immunoSEQ multiplex PCR using 35 Vbeta forward and 13 Jbeta reverse primers. Scalp tissue and sorted CD4+ and CD8+ peripheral blood T cells from patchy and totalis/universalis alopecia areata patients and from healthy controls were covered by human TCRbeta sequencing. The study at large found these results: Scalp TCR repertoire analysis is complicated because resident alphabeta T cells in normal human skin are also sequenced, whereas mouse skin is dominated by gammadelta T cells. Compared with normal scalp, lesional scalp had higher clonality and more expanded CD8+ clones, particularly in alopecia totalis/universalis, a pattern that suggests antigenic drive. TCR sequences shared between patients were less clear than in mice, possibly partly because of HLA diversity in the patient population.

PBMCs were isolated by density centrifugation and stained for CD3, CD4 and CD8, after which CD4+ and CD8+ T cells were sorted on a FACSAria. Unaffected controls provided scalp biopsies and blood samples. Concerning this clone itself: Its binding antigen is unknown. One base away there is no much larger clone; base qualities are not given.

The library was prepared using the immunoSEQ multiplex PCR assay. To provide template for TCR sequencing, every sample had RNA extracted and reverse transcribed into cDNA. First-strand cDNA was synthesized using SuperScript III with a 2:1 mix of oligo-dT and random hexamers. A synthetic immune receptor repertoire was used to assess amplification bias, and residual bias was removed computationally. In the original analysis: After raw reads were preprocessed to remove errors, the CDR3 was defined following IMGT conventions as running from the conserved cysteine to phenylalanine. Clonality was computed by normalizing Shannon entropy by log2 of the number of productive unique TCRs and subtracting the result from 1. Whether each scalp clone was CD4 or CD8 was inferred by checking scalp TCRbeta sequences against the CD4 and CD8 repertoires from sorted blood. TCRdb carries this immuneACCESS record with in-frame sequences only. Its versions omit some clonotypes, under half of them owing to an unresolved V gene in the studies checked, with the rest unexplained. D and trimming were read from the DNA, whereas the V and J calls and clone size are those reported in that table. The sample yields approximately 150,000 clones; 55% were counted once. The ten largest make up approximately 4.3% of the sample.

The sample taken for sequencing was CD4+ T cells sorted from blood. This clonotype was sampled from a human donor in good health.

The CDR3 is CASSWGGGNQPQHF. The bases are TGTGCCAGCAGCTGGGGTGGTGGGAATCAGCCCCAGCATTTT. The V and J segments used are TRBV7-2 and TRBJ1-5, with the D gene too uncertain to name. The CDR3 runs 14 residues from the cysteine to the phenylalanine. Only the CDR3 DNA stays, 42 bases, in frame from base 1. V is shortened by 4 bases, J by 4 bases, and the region joining them spans 11 bases. Based on the germline V gene, the CDR1 and CDR2 sequences are SGHTA and FQGNSA.